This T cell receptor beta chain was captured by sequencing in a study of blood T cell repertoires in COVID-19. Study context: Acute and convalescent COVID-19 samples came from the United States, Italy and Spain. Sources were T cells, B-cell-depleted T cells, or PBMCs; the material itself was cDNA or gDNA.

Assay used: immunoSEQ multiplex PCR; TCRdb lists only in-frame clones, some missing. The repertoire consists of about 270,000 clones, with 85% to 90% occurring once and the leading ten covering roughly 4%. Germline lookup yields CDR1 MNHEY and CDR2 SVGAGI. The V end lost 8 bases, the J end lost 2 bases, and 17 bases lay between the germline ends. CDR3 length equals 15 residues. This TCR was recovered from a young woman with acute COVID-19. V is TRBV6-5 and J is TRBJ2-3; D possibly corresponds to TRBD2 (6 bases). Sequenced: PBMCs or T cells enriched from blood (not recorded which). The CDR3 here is CASAQGGGVTDTQYF. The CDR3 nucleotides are TGTGCCAGCGCCCAAGGCGGAGGGGTCACAGATACGCAGTATTTT.